Presented here are 5 T cell receptor beta chains from one specimen sequenced in a study of Graves' ophthalmopathy and Graves' hyperthyroidism. The authors amplified TCR beta CDR3 regions from RNA transcripts. An opening RT-PCR round employed HTBI primers and preceded a second-round multiplex PCR. TCRdb re-derived calls from the multiplex PCR reads in MiXCR, one entry per CDR3 protein. This sample yields some 360,000 distinct CDR3 sequences, of which about a sixth are seen a single time; 2% to 2.5% belongs to the top ten. The sample comprised peripheral blood. The receptor source for this set is an adult woman with stable Graves' hyperthyroidism.

Only a few counts were recorded for this clonotype. The chain is built from TRBV2 and TRBJ1-5; D call uncertain. The CDR3 contains 14 residues. V was shortened by 7 bases and J by 7 bases, with 17 bases between the two germline ends. Per germline, CDR1 SNHLY and CDR2 FYNNEI. DNA of the CDR3: TGTGCCAGCAACCCTTCCAGCCGAGGGCAGCCCCAGCATTTT. This gives the protein CASNPSSRGQPQHF.

This clonotype was recorded a few times. The rearrangement joins TRBV3-1 to TRBJ1-1; D gene ambiguous. The V and J ends lost 2 bases and 9 bases respectively, with 22 bases between them. The CDR3 has 16 amino acids. Per the germline V gene, CDR1 is LGHDT and CDR2 is YNNKEL (reference sequence). The CDR3 loop is CASSQIGSLGEAKAFF. Written as DNA, the CDR3 is TGTGCCAGCAGCCAAATAGGCAGTTTAGGAGAGGCTAAAGCTTTCTTT.

Ten or more counts support this clonotype. This sequence joins TRBV19 and TRBJ1-1; the match to TRBD1 covers 10 bases. This CDR3 contains 13 residues. V gave up 5 bases and J gave up 11 bases; unmatched junction bases: 8. Germline lookup yields CDR1 LNHDA and CDR2 SQIVND (reference sequence). CDR3 in amino acids: CASSVRDRGVAFF. The CDR3 bases are TGTGCCAGTAGTGTCCGGGACAGGGGCGTCGCTTTCTTT. The variable domain in full, with the rest retrieved from reference TRBV19 and TRBJ1-1, is DGGITQSPKYLFRKEGQNVTLSCEQNLNHDAMYWYRQDPGQGLRLIYYSQIVNDFQKGDIAEGYSVSREKKESFPLTVTSAQKNPTAFYLCASSVRDRGVAFFGQGTRLTVV.

This clonotype was seen at least ten times. The rearrangement joins TRBV29-1 to TRBJ1-2; weak D call: TRBD1 (6 bases). The CDR3 totals 13 residues. Deletions cut 6 bases from V and 4 bases from J, with 15 bases between. Germline V lookup: CDR1 SQVTM, CDR2 ANQGSEA. The CDR3, as DNA: TGCAGCGTGGGGGGGCAGGGAAGCTATGGCTACACCTTC. Translation gives CSVGGQGSYGYTF.

This clonotype has ten or more counts. The chain carries TRBV4-1 and TRBJ1-2; D is possibly TRBD1 (6 bases). V shed 4 bases and J shed 5 bases, with 14 bases lying between them. Germline CDR1 is MGHRA and CDR2 is YSYEKL. There are 14 residues in the CDR3. CDR3 protein: CASSLGGRGYGYTF. CDR3 DNA: TGCGCCAGCAGCCTAGGGGGGCGCGGATATGGCTACACCTTC.